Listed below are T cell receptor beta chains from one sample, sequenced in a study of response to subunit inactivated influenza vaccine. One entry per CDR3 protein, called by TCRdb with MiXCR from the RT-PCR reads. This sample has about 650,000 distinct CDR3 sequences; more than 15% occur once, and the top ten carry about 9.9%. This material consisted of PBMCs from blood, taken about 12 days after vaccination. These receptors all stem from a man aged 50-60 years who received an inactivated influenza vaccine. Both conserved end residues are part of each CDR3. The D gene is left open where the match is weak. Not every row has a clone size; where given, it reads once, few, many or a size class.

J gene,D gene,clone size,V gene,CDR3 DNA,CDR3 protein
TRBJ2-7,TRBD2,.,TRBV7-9,TGTGCCAGCACCGGTGGGCGGGAGAATGGCTACGAGCAGTACTTC,CASTGGRENGYEQYF
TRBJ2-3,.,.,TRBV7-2,TGTGCCAGCAGCTTAGCGCTAGATCGGGGAGATACGCAGTATTTT,CASSLALDRGDTQYF
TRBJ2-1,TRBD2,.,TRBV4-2,TGTGCCAGCAGCCAAGGGGGACTAGCGGACTCCAATGAGCAGTTCTTC,CASSQGGLADSNEQFF
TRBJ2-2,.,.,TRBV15,TGTGCCACCAGCAGAGATTTACAGGGAGGAACCGGGGAGCTGTTTTTT,CATSRDLQGGTGELFF
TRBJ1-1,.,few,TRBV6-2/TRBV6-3,TGTGCCAGCAGCCTCACCGGGCCAAGCGGTTTCTTT,CASSLTGPSGFF
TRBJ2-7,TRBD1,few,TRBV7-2,TGTGCCAGCAGCTTAGGAGAAACAGGGGGACGGGCCTACGAGCAGTACTTC,CASSLGETGGRAYEQYF
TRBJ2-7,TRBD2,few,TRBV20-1,TGCAGTGCTAGCGCCCGCAGGACTAGCGGGAGCTACGAGCAGTACTTC,CSASARRTSGSYEQYF
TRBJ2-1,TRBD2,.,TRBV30,TGTGCCTGGAGGTTAGGTAGCGGGAGGGGATGGTACGGTGAGCAGTTCTTC,CAWRLGSGRGWYGEQFF
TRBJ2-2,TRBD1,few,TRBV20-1,TGCAGTGCTGGGACAGGGGGCGCTTTTGGGGAGCTGTTTTTT,CSAGTGGAFGELFF
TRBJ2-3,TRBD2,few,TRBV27,TGTGCCAGCAGTGAGGTAGCGGGGAGTACAGATACGCAGTATTTT,CASSEVAGSTDTQYF
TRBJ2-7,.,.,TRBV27,TGTGCCAGCAGTTTATCCGGGACACAATACGAGCAGTACTTC,CASSLSGTQYEQYF
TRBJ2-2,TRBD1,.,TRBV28,TGTGCCAGCAGGCCGGGACAGGGATTAATGAACACCGGGGAGCTGTTTTTT,CASRPGQGLMNTGELFF
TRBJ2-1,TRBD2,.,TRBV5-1,TGCGCCAGCAGCTCCGGGACTAGCGGGAGGCCCGGCAATGAGCAGTTCTTC,CASSSGTSGRPGNEQFF
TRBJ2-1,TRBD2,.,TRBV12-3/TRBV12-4,TGTGCCAGCAGCAGGGGACTAGCGGGAGAGTCCTACAATGAGCAGTTCTTC,CASSRGLAGESYNEQFF
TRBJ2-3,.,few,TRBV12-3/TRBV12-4,TGTGCCAGCAGTTTAGGAGTTGGGGGGCCAGATACGCAGTATTTT,CASSLGVGGPDTQYF
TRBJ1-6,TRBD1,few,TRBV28,TGTGCCAGCAGGTACAGGGGGTCCCTCCACTTT,CASRYRGSLHF
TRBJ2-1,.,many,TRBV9,TGTGCCAGCAGTTTAACCAATGAGCAGTTCTTC,CASSLTNEQFF
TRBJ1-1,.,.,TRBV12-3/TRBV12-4,TGTGCCAGCAGCCGGGACCTTACGGCGAACACTGAAGCTTTCTTT,CASSRDLTANTEAFF
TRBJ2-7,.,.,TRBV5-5,TGTGCCAGCAGCTACCGGGACATTTACGAGCAGTACTTC,CASSYRDIYEQYF
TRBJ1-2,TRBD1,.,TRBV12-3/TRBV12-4,TGTGCCAGCAGTCCGGACAGGATGAATGGCTACACCTTC,CASSPDRMNGYTF
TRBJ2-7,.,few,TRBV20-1,TGCAGTGACCCGGGTATAGCGAGCTCCTACGAGCAGTACTTC,CSDPGIASSYEQYF
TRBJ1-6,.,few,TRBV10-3,TGTGCCATCAGTGGCGAGGTGAAGAATTCACCCCTCCACTTT,CAISGEVKNSPLHF